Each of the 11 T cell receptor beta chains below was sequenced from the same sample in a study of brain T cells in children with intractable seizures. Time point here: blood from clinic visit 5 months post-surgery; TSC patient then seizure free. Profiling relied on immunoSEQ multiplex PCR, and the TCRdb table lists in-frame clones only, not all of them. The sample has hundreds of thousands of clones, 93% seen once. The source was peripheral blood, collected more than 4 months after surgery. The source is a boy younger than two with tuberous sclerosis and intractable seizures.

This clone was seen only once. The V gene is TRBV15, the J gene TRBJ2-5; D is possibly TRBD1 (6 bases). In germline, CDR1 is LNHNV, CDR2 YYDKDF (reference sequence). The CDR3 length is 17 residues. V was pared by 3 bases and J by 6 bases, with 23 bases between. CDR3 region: CATSRPQEQGVVKTQYF. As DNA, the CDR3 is TGTGCCACCAGCAGGCCCCAAGAACAGGGAGTCGTAAAGACCCAGTACTTC. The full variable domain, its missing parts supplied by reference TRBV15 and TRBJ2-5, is DAMVIQNPRYQVTQFGKPVTLSCSQTLNHNVMYWYQQKSSQAPKLLFHYYDKDFNNEADTPDNFQSRRPNTSFCFLDIRSPGLGDTAMYLCATSRPQEQGVVKTQYFGPGTRLLVL.

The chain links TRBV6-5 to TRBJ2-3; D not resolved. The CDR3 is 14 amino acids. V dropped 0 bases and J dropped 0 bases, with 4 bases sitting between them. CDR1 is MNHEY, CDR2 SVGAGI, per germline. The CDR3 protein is CASSYSGSTDTQYF. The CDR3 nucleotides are TGTGCCAGCAGTTACTCAGGGAGCACAGATACGCAGTATTTT.

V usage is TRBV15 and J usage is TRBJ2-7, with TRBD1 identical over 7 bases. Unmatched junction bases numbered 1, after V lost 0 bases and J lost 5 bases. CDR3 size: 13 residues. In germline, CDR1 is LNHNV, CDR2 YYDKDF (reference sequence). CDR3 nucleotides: TGTGCCACCAGCAGAGATAGGGGGCACGAGCAGTACTTC. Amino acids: CATSRDRGHEQYF. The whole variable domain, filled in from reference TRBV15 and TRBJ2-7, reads DAMVIQNPRYQVTQFGKPVTLSCSQTLNHNVMYWYQQKSSQAPKLLFHYYDKDFNNEADTPDNFQSRRPNTSFCFLDIRSPGLGDTAMYLCATSRDRGHEQYFGPGTRLTVT.

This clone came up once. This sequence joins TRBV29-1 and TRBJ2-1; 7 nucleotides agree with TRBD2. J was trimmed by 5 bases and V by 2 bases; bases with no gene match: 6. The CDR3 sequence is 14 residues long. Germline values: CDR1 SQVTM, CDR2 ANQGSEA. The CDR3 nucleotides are TGCAGCGTTGAACTGGCGGGAGCTAACAATGAGCAGTTCTTC. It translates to CSVELAGANNEQFF.

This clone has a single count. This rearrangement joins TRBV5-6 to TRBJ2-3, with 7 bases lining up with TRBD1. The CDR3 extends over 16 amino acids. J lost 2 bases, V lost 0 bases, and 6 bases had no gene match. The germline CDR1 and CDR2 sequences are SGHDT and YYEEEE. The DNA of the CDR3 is TGTGCCAGCAGCTTGGGACAGGGATCTCTCACAGATACGCAGTATTTT. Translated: CASSLGQGSLTDTQYF.

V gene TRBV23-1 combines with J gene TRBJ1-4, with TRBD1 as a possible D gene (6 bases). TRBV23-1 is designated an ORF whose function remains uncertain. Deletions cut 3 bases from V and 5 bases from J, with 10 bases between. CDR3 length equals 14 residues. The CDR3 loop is CASSQVQGNEKLFF. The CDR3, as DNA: TGCGCCAGCAGTCAGGTTCAGGGGAATGAAAAACTGTTTTTT.

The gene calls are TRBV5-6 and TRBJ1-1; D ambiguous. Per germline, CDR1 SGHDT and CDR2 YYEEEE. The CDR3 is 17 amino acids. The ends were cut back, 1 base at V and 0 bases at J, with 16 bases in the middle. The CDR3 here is CASSLLASKWVNTEAFF. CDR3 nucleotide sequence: TGTGCCAGCAGCTTGTTAGCTAGCAAGTGGGTGAACACTGAAGCTTTCTTT.

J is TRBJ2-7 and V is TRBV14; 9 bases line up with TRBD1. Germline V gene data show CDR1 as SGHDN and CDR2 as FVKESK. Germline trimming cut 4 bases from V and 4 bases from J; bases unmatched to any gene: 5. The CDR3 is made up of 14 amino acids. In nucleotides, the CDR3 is TGTGCCAGCAGCCCTGGGACAGGGCGGTACGAGCAGTACTTC. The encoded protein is CASSPGTGRYEQYF.

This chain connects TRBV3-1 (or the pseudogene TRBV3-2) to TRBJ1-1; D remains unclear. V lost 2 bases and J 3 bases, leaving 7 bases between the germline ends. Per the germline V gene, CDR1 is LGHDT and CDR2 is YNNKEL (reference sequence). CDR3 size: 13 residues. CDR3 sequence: CASSQTPDTEAFF. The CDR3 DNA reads TGTGCCAGCAGCCAAACCCCAGACACTGAAGCTTTCTTT.

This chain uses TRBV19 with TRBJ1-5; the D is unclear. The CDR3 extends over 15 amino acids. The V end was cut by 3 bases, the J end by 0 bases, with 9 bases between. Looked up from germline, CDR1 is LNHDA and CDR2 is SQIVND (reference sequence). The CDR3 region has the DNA TGTGCCAGTAGTATCATGGATTATAGCAATCAGCCCCAGCATTTT. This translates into CASSIMDYSNQPQHF.

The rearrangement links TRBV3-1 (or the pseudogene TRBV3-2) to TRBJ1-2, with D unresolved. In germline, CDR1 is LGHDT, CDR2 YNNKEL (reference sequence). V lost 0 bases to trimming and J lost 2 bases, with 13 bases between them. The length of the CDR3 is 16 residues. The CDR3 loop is CASSQEMWEGNYGYTF. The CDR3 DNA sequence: TGTGCCAGCAGCCAAGAGATGTGGGAGGGAAACTATGGCTACACCTTC.